Presented here are 21 T cell receptor beta chains from one specimen sequenced in a study of metastatic and nonmetastatic thyroid tumors. TCRdb reprocessed the PCR reads via MiXCR. The table includes tens of thousands of clones, about 18% detected once. Until they underwent thyroid surgery, no patient had received any treatment. Source material: blood. These receptors were obtained from a male donor with papillary thyroid cancer or a benign thyroid nodule (not recorded which). Some clones in this sample may be carry-over from other donors' samples.

This clone has a count of ten or more. This sequence joins TRBV3-1 and TRBJ2-2; D could derive from TRBD1 or TRBD2 (6 bases each). Per germline, CDR1 LGHDT and CDR2 YNNKEL (reference sequence). The V end was cut by 0 bases, the J end by 1 base, with 9 bases between. The length of the CDR3 is 16 residues. The DNA of the CDR3 is TGTGCCAGCAGCCAAGATGGGGGGCGGAACACCGGGGAGCTGTTTTTT. This gives the protein CASSQDGGRNTGELFF.

This clone is medium-sized in the sample. The gene calls are TRBV6-1 and TRBJ1-3, with TRBD1 matching 8 bases. Unmatched junction bases numbered 10, after V lost 2 bases and J lost 1 base. The CDR3 is made up of 18 amino acids. In germline, CDR1 is MNHNS, CDR2 SASEGT. The CDR3 sequence is CASSEFWQGAASGNTIYF. CDR3 nucleotide sequence: TGTGCCAGCAGTGAATTTTGGCAGGGGGCTGCATCTGGAAACACCATATATTTT.

On this clone itself: A junction end diverges from the germline sequence, so it may reflect a read error. V and J are TRBV27 and TRBJ2-1, with TRBD1 identical over 9 bases. Germline V gene sequence: CDR1 MNHEY, CDR2 SMNVEV (reference sequence). This CDR3 comprises 15 residues. The CDR3 DNA follows: TGTGACAGCAGTAAAAGTGACAGGGGGAATGATGAGCAGTTCTTC. It is translated as CDSSKSDRGNDEQFF.

This clone has a count of ten or more. The chain couples TRBV6-7 to TRBJ1-4; the match to TRBD1 covers 9 bases. TRBV6-7 is sorted into the ORF group, with uncertain function. Germline trimming cut 2 bases from V and 5 bases from J; bases unmatched to any gene: 15. The CDR3 contains 19 residues. Here the CDR3 reads CASSYRLVRRQGVNEKLFF. CDR3 nucleotide sequence: TGTGCCAGCAGTTACCGACTTGTGCGCCGACAGGGGGTGAATGAAAAACTGTTTTTT.

This clone was picked up many times. The chain carries TRBV7-9 and TRBJ2-7; 11 bases are a match to TRBD2. Unmatched junction bases numbered 18, after V lost 5 bases and J lost 6 bases. This CDR3 comprises 18 residues. CDR1 is SEHNR, CDR2 FQNEAQ, per germline (reference sequence). CDR3 amino acids: CASSPPPSGTSGRGEQYF. DNA for the CDR3: TGTGCCAGCAGCCCACCCCCCTCCGGGACTAGCGGAAGAGGCGAGCAGTACTTC.

This clone occurred many times. The chain carries TRBV4-2 and TRBJ2-7, with 9 bases matching TRBD2. V shed 0 bases, J shed 2 bases, and the junction held 5 bases outside the gene matches. The CDR3 has 16 amino acids. CDR1 and CDR2 from the germline V gene are LGHNA and YNFKEQ. The CDR3 sequence is CASSQELLAGPYEQYF. The CDR3 DNA follows: TGTGCCAGCAGCCAAGAGTTACTAGCGGGCCCCTACGAGCAGTACTTC.

This clone was picked up a small number of times. The rearrangement joins TRBV29-1 to TRBJ1-1; no reliable D call. Deletions cut 7 bases from V and 3 bases from J, with 9 bases between. The CDR3 is made up of 11 amino acids. Germline V gives CDR1 SQVTM, CDR2 ANQGSEA. This CDR3 is CSGEAYTEAFF. CDR3 nucleotides: TGCAGCGGCGAGGCCTACACTGAAGCTTTCTTT.

This clone was detected ten times or more. This CDR3 reads CASSPPGQGAGQETQYF. The CDR3 DNA reads TGTGCCAGCAGCCCCCCCGGACAGGGGGCTGGCCAAGAGACCCAGTACTTC. This chain joins TRBV11-2 and TRBJ2-5, with 11 bases lining up with TRBD1. The germline CDR1 and CDR2 sequences are SGHAT and FQNNGV. The V segment lost 5 bases and the J segment 1 base; nucleotides outside the gene matches: 9. The CDR3 extends over 17 amino acids.

This clone was seen ten or more times. This chain links TRBV18 with TRBJ1-4, with D unclear. Germline CDR1 and CDR2: KGHSH and LQKENI. This CDR3 has 13 residues. V was clipped by 2 bases and J by 6 bases, with 7 bases between them. The CDR3 DNA reads TGTGCCAGCTCACCAGACACCTATGAAAAACTGTTTTTT. It specifies CASSPDTYEKLFF. Filled out from reference TRBV18 and TRBJ1-4, the complete variable domain reads NAGVMQNPRHLVRRRGQEARLRCSPMKGHSHVYWYRQLPEEGLKFMVYLQKENIIDESGMPKERFSAEFPKEGPSILRIQQVVRGDSAAYFCASSPDTYEKLFFGSGTQLSVL.

V and J are TRBV20-1 and TRBJ1-6; 9 positions agree with TRBD1. The germline V gene encodes CDR1 DFQATT and CDR2 SNEGSKA (reference sequence). V lost 6 bases, J lost 13 bases, and 13 bases stayed unmatched. This CDR3 contains 14 residues. The CDR3 bases are TGCAGTGCCCATTCGGGACAGGGTGGTTCTCCCCTCCACTTT. Translation: CSAHSGQGGSPLHF.

Details on this clone: A much larger clone lies one base from this, so it may be a read error. This chain uses TRBV18 with TRBJ2-1; D not certain. Per the germline V gene, CDR1 is KGHSH and CDR2 is LQKENI. The CDR3 consists of 12 residues. The chain's CDR3 is CACSPREDEQFF. CDR3 in DNA: TGTGCCTGCTCACCTAGGGAAGATGAGCAGTTCTTC.

This clone has at least ten counts. This chain links TRBV11-2 with TRBJ2-2; 7 bases align to TRBD1. Germline CDR1 and CDR2: SGHAT and FQNNGV. The CDR3 contains 14 residues. After removal of 7 bases from V and 5 bases from J, the junction contained 7 bases not matched to a gene. Here the CDR3 reads CASNPEGQTGELFF. The CDR3 DNA reads as TGTGCCAGCAACCCCGAGGGACAGACCGGGGAGCTGTTTTTT.

This clone was found many times. The V gene is TRBV11-3, the J gene TRBJ2-1, with a tentative D call TRBD2 (6 bases). Germline V CDR1 and CDR2: SGHNT, YENEEA. Deletions cut 4 bases from V and 12 bases from J, with 10 bases between. The CDR3 has 11 residues. Here the CDR3 reads CASSSPGVQFF. As DNA, the CDR3 is TGTGCCAGCAGCTCCCCGGGGGTGCAGTTCTTC.

This clone was counted ten times or more. The chain combines TRBV20-1 with TRBJ2-1; no firm D call. This CDR3 comprises 14 residues. Germline loops: CDR1 DFQATT, CDR2 SNEGSKA (reference sequence). Trimming left V 0 bases short and J 9 bases short, with 15 bases between. CDR3 in amino acids: CSARDPPKDSEQFF. Written as DNA, the CDR3 is TGCAGTGCTAGAGATCCCCCTAAGGATAGTGAGCAGTTCTTC.

As regards this clone: The junction departs from germline at one end; a sequencing error may be responsible. J is TRBJ1-2 and V is TRBV28, with 11 bases fitting TRBD1. The germline V gene encodes CDR1 MDHEN and CDR2 SYDVKM. The CDR3 consists of 15 residues. In DNA form, the CDR3 reads TGTGTCAGCAGCTCACAGGGACAGGGGGTTCGTGGCTACACCTTC. The encoded protein is CVSSSQGQGVRGYTF.

Many counts were recorded for this clone. A much bigger clone sits one base away, suggesting this may be a read error. Additional DNA sequences in this sample encode the identical CDR3. Written as DNA, the CDR3 is TGCAGCGTTGACGGTGTACGAGACAGGGACACAGATACGCAGTATTTT. This gives the protein CSVDGVRDRDTDTQYF. The chain links TRBV29-1 to TRBJ2-3; TRBD1 aligns across 7 bases. Trimming cost V 3 bases and J 2 bases; bases outside gene matches: 11. This CDR3 spans 16 amino acids. Germline V gene data show CDR1 as SQVTM and CDR2 as ANQGSEA.

The chain employs TRBV5-1 and TRBJ2-1, with D unclear. Germline V gene data show CDR1 as SGHRS and CDR2 as YFSETQ. This CDR3 spans 14 amino acids. Trimming pared 1 base from V and 7 bases from J, leaving 12 bases between. CDR3 sequence reads: CASSLSSRSNEQFF. The CDR3 bases are TGCGCCAGCAGCTTGTCATCTAGGTCTAATGAGCAGTTCTTC.

This clone was seen at least ten times. The V and J genes are TRBV20-1 and TRBJ2-3; 12 bases are shared with TRBD2. The CDR3 contains 16 residues. Germline CDR1 DFQATT, CDR2 SNEGSKA (reference sequence). J gave up 5 bases and V 3 bases, and 9 bases lay outside the gene matches. The CDR3: CSARKTSGGLGDTQYF. The CDR3 bases are TGCAGTGCTAGGAAAACTAGCGGGGGGTTAGGAGATACGCAGTATTTT.

This clone occurred many times. The V gene is TRBV6-2 or TRBV6-3, the J gene TRBJ2-3; 11 nucleotides line up with TRBD2. The junction had 7 bases not matched to a gene; V was cut back by 6 bases and J by 5 bases. The CDR3 has 15 residues. CDR1 MNHEY and CDR2 SVGEGT come from the germline V gene. Written as DNA, the CDR3 is TGTGCCAGCAGGCACGGGACTAGCGGATTAGATACGCAGTATTTT. Translation: CASRHGTSGLDTQYF.

V is TRBV19 and J is TRBJ2-3; TRBD1 matches at 11 bases. The CDR3 covers 14 residues. Per germline, CDR1 LNHDA and CDR2 SQIVND (reference sequence). Trimming removed 9 bases from V and 4 bases from J; junction bases left unmatched: 6. DNA for the CDR3: TGTGCCAGCGAGGACAGGGGGCTAGCAGATACGCAGTATTTT. Translating it yields CASEDRGLADTQYF.

Worth noting for this clone: This may stem from a read error, because a much larger clone lies one nucleotide away. The chain joins TRBV18 to TRBJ1-4, with D hard to call. V lost 2 bases and J 7 bases, leaving 11 bases between the germline ends. This CDR3 is 14 amino acids long. Germline-derived CDR1 and CDR2 are KGHSH and LQKENI. Here the CDR3 reads CASSPSMGSEKLFF. DNA for the CDR3: TGTGCCAGCTCACCAAGTATGGGGAGTGAAAAACTGTTTTTT.